The 24 T cell receptor beta chains below were found in one sample sequenced in a study of control samples from healthy donors and cancer patients. TCRdb's copy holds only in-frame clones and misses some; the assay was immunoSEQ multiplex PCR. The sample carries approximately 90,000 clones, 86% recorded once. Sequencing input: blood. The receptors were sampled from a man aged 30 to 39 in good health.

This clone was counted once. The genes are TRBV2 and TRBJ1-1; possibly TRBD1 for D (5 bases). Germline V gives CDR1 SNHLY, CDR2 FYNNEI. The V and J ends lost 4 bases and 1 base respectively, with 10 bases between them. There are 14 residues in the CDR3. This CDR3 reads CASSVRQQNTEAFF. Written as DNA, the CDR3 is TGTGCCAGCAGTGTTAGACAGCAGAACACTGAAGCTTTCTTT.

The chain joins TRBV6-5 to TRBJ2-7; the D gene is possibly TRBD1 (6 bases). The CDR3 is 13 residues long. In germline, CDR1 is MNHEY, CDR2 SVGAGI. V was trimmed by 6 bases and J by 3 bases, leaving 12 bases between them. CDR3 sequence (DNA): TGTGCCAGCAGCAAGGACAGTTACTACGAGCAGTACGTC. Protein: CASSKDSYYEQYV.

The chain has TRBV5-6 and TRBJ2-7; D possibly matches TRBD1 or TRBD2 (6 bases each). V shed 4 bases and J shed 3 bases, with 17 bases lying between them. The CDR3 spans 15 residues. Germline loops: CDR1 SGHDT, CDR2 YYEEEE. The CDR3 coding sequence is TGTGCCAGCAGCCGGGGGCGCAGGGAGTACTACGAGCAGTACGTC. This translates into CASSRGRREYYEQYV.

V and J are TRBV7-9 and TRBJ1-3; D unclear. This CDR3 has 16 amino acids. V lost 2 bases and J 0 bases, leaving 11 bases between the germline ends. Germline-derived CDR1 and CDR2 are SEHNR and FQNEAQ (reference sequence). DNA for the CDR3: TGTGCCAGCAGCTTAAAGGCCTCAATCTCTGGAAACACCATATATTTT. Amino acids: CASSLKASISGNTIYF.

The chain uses TRBV29-1 and TRBJ2-7, with 7 bases aligning to TRBD1. CDR3 length equals 13 residues. V lost 7 bases, J lost 2 bases, and 8 bases stayed unmatched. Germline V lookup: CDR1 SQVTM, CDR2 ANQGSEA. CDR3 bases: TGCAGCGCCGGAGACAGGGAACCCTACGAGCAGTACTTC. It translates to CSAGDREPYEQYF.

In DNA form, the CDR3 reads TGTGCCAGCAGTGTCGGCGTTAACTATGGCTACACCTTC. This codes for CASSVGVNYGYTF. The rearrangement joins TRBV2 to TRBJ1-2; D unresolved. Trimming removed 4 bases from V and 1 base from J, with 7 bases in between. The CDR3 is made up of 13 amino acids. Germline V gene lookup returns CDR1 SNHLY and CDR2 FYNNEI.

The count of this clone is one. This specimen includes other DNA sequences encoding the same CDR3. The chain couples TRBV7-9 to TRBJ1-2; the D is unclear. The CDR3 length is 15 residues. Trimming pared 4 bases from V and 0 bases from J, leaving 12 bases between. Germline V gene data show CDR1 as SEHNR and CDR2 as FQNEAQ (reference sequence). The CDR3 spells CASSSSGAPNYGYTF. The CDR3 region has the DNA TGTGCCAGCAGCTCTTCAGGAGCACCTAACTATGGCTACACCTTC.

V is TRBV11-2 and J is TRBJ2-3; 12 bases are a match to TRBD2. V was clipped by 1 base and J by 5 bases; unmatched bases: 4. The germline gives CDR1 SGHAT, CDR2 FQNNGV. CDR3 length equals 16 residues. CDR3 loop: CASSLGLAGGLDTQYF. CDR3 in DNA: TGTGCCAGCAGCTTAGGCCTAGCGGGGGGGCTAGATACGCAGTATTTT.

This chain joins TRBV6-1 and TRBJ2-1, with D tentatively TRBD2 (5 bases). Germline V gene sequence: CDR1 MNHNS, CDR2 SASEGT. V lost 3 bases and J 8 bases, leaving 17 bases between the germline ends. CDR3 size: 15 residues. The CDR3 is CASSEPGTAGDEQFF. In DNA, the CDR3 is TGTGCCAGCAGTGAGCCGGGAACAGCCGGCGATGAGCAGTTCTTC.

The V gene is TRBV5-6, the J gene TRBJ1-4; 11 bases agree with TRBD1. The CDR3 consists of 17 residues. Germline V gene lookup returns CDR1 SGHDT and CDR2 YYEEEE. Germline trimming cut 4 bases from V and 0 bases from J; bases unmatched to any gene: 5. CDR3 sequence reads: CASSATGQGATNEKLFF. CDR3 coding DNA: TGTGCCAGCAGCGCTACGGGACAGGGGGCAACTAATGAAAAACTGTTTTTT.

CDR3 bases: TGTGCCAGCAGCACGACAGAAGCTAACTATGGCTACACCTTC. Amino acid sequence: CASSTTEANYGYTF. This chain uses TRBV3-1 (or the pseudogene TRBV3-2) with TRBJ1-2; D may be TRBD1 (5 bases). Looked up from germline, CDR1 is LGHDT and CDR2 is YNNKEL (reference sequence). V gave up 5 bases and J gave up 0 bases, with 10 bases separating them. This CDR3 region has 14 residues.

The chain combines TRBV6-5 with TRBJ1-5, with D possibly TRBD1 on 5 matching bases. V lost 7 bases, J lost 4 bases, and 17 bases lay in between. The length of the CDR3 is 15 residues. CDR1 is MNHEY and CDR2 is SVGAGI in the germline V gene. CDR3 loop: CASKIGTQGNQPQHF. CDR3 DNA sequence: TGTGCCAGCAAGATCGGGACCCAGGGTAATCAGCCCCAGCATTTT.

This chain connects TRBV25-1 to TRBJ2-1, with a tentative D call TRBD1 (5 bases). V lost 3 bases, J lost 8 bases, and 14 bases lay in between. Germline V CDR1 and CDR2: MGHDK, SYGVNS. This CDR3 is 14 amino acids long. CDR3 in amino acids: CASSEQGKRDEQFF. CDR3 in DNA: TGTGCCAGCAGTGAGCAGGGAAAAAGGGATGAGCAGTTCTTC.

This chain connects TRBV27 to TRBJ1-1, with D perhaps TRBD1 (5 bases). Germline assignment: CDR1 MNHEY and CDR2 SMNVEV (reference sequence). The CDR3 loop spans 15 amino acids. Trimming shortened V by 5 bases and J by 3 bases, and 16 bases separated the two germline ends. CDR3 region: CASSHLSTGDTEAFF. The CDR3 nucleotides read TGTGCCAGCAGTCACCTATCTACGGGGGACACTGAAGCTTTCTTT.

The chain employs TRBV6-2 or TRBV6-3 and TRBJ2-5, with 10 bases aligning to TRBD2. This CDR3 has 18 amino acids. Unmatched junction bases numbered 15, after V lost 6 bases and J lost 2 bases. The V gene's germline CDR1 is MNHEY and CDR2 SVGEGT. The CDR3: CASSPLERGGSGQETQYF. The CDR3 nucleotides are TGTGCCAGCAGCCCTTTGGAGCGGGGGGGCAGTGGGCAAGAGACCCAGTACTTC.

V and J are TRBV2 and TRBJ2-4; TRBD2 might be the D (6 bases). Germline V gene lookup returns CDR1 SNHLY and CDR2 FYNNEI. The CDR3 covers 15 residues. Between the trimmed V and J ends, which lost 1 base and 1 base, there was a span of 8 bases. The CDR3 sequence is CASSEGEVAKNIQYF. CDR3 sequence (DNA): TGTGCCAGCAGTGAAGGGGAGGTGGCCAAAAACATTCAGTACTTC.

This sequence joins TRBV5-1 and TRBJ1-2; no clear D gene. This CDR3 is built from 14 residues. CDR1 is SGHRS, CDR2 YFSETQ, per germline. The ends were cut back, 0 bases at V and 7 bases at J, with 13 bases in the middle. CDR3 in DNA: TGCGCCAGCAGCTTGGGGGATTTGGAAAGTGGCTACACCTTC. Translation: CASSLGDLESGYTF.

The rearrangement links TRBV15 to TRBJ2-5, with 9 positions matching TRBD2. The ends lost 1 base at V and 2 bases at J; junction bases unmatched: 11. The CDR3 extends over 18 amino acids. Germline CDR1 LNHNV, CDR2 YYDKDF (reference sequence). The CDR3 here is CATSRGSAGGAWQETQYF. CDR3 DNA: TGTGCCACCAGCAGAGGTTCAGCGGGGGGCGCGTGGCAAGAGACCCAGTACTTC. Supplemented by reference TRBV15 and TRBJ2-5, the full variable domain reads DAMVIQNPRYQVTQFGKPVTLSCSQTLNHNVMYWYQQKSSQAPKLLFHYYDKDFNNEADTPDNFQSRRPNTSFCFLDIRSPGLGDTAMYLCATSRGSAGGAWQETQYFGPGTRLLVL.

The V gene is TRBV21-1, the J gene TRBJ1-1; the table's D call of TRBD1 was not tested on the DNA. TRBV21-1 is a pseudogene locus. The CDR3 has 20 residues. DNA for the CDR3: TGTGCCAGCAGCAAAGGGGGGAAAGAGGGGACAGGGGAGAGGAACACTGAAGCTTTCTTT. This codes for CASSKGGKEGTGERNTEAFF.

V and J are TRBV9 and TRBJ2-1; 8 bases agree with TRBD2. The CDR3 runs 17 residues. V shed 0 bases and J 3 bases; nucleotides not matched to a gene: 8. Germline CDR1 SGDLS, CDR2 YYNGEE. The CDR3 sequence: CASSVDRGGLLYNEQFF. CDR3 in DNA: TGTGCCAGCAGCGTAGATCGGGGGGGACTTCTCTACAATGAGCAGTTCTTC.

This rearrangement joins TRBV2 to TRBJ1-1; TRBD1 might be the D (5 bases). From germline, CDR1 is SNHLY and CDR2 FYNNEI. V dropped 7 bases and J dropped 7 bases, with 16 bases sitting between them. The CDR3 length is 13 residues. The CDR3 sequence is CASIRYGTDEAFF. CDR3 DNA: TGTGCCAGCATCCGATACGGGACGGATGAAGCTTTCTTT.

The chain's CDR3 is CASRQGISGYTF. For the CDR3, the DNA is TGTGCCAGCAGGCAGGGTATAAGTGGCTACACCTTC. V usage is TRBV6-5 and J usage is TRBJ1-2; tentatively, D is TRBD1 (5 bases). Per germline, CDR1 MNHEY and CDR2 SVGAGI. V was trimmed by 6 bases and J by 7 bases, leaving 12 bases between them. This CDR3 is 12 amino acids long.

The chain has TRBV7-2 and TRBJ2-7; TRBD1 might be the D (6 bases). The V gene lost 4 bases and the J gene lost 2 bases, with 12 bases spanning the gap. CDR3 length: 14 amino acids. Germline V lookup: CDR1 SGHTA, CDR2 FQGNSA. This CDR3 is CASSSAPGAYEQYV. CDR3 nucleotides: TGTGCCAGCAGCTCCGCCCCAGGGGCCTACGAGCAGTACGTC.

This clone was detected only a few times. The chain is built from TRBV19 and TRBJ1-5, with unresolved D. The V end was cut by 3 bases, the J end by 5 bases, with 8 bases between. Looked up from germline, CDR1 is LNHDA and CDR2 is SQIVND (reference sequence). The CDR3 loop spans 13 amino acids. The CDR3 DNA is TGTGCCAGTAGTATGAGGCAGTATCAGCCCCAGCATTTT. It encodes CASSMRQYQPQHF.